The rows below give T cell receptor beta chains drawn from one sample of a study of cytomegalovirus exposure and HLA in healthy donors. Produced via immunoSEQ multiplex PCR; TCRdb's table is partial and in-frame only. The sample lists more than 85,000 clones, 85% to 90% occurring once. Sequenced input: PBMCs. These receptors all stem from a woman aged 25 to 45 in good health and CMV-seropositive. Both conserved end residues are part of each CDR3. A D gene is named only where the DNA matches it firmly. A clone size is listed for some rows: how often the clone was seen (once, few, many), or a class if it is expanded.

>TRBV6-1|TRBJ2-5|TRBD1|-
CASSSDRVETQYF
TGTGCCAGCAGCAGCGACAGGGTCGAGACCCAGTACTTC
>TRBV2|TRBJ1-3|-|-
CASSPAGRVGGNTIYF
TGTGCCAGCAGTCCCGCGGGGAGGGTTGGAGGAAACACCATATATTTT
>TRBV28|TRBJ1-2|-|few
CASSPRDRPPYGYTF
TGTGCCAGCAGCCCCCGAGACAGACCCCCCTATGGCTACACCTTC
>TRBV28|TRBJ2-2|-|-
CASSHDRATGELFF
TGTGCCAGCAGCCACGACAGAGCTACCGGGGAGCTGTTTTTT
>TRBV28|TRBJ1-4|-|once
CASTIGGLGEKLFF
TGTGCCAGCACCATCGGGGGTCTGGGTGAAAAACTGTTTTTT
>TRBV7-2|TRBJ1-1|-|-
CASSHLRMNTEAFF
TGTGCCAGCAGCCACCTCAGGATGAACACTGAAGCTTTCTTT
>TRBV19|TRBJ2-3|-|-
CASSIYGVSTDTQYF
TGTGCCAGTAGTATTTATGGAGTTAGCACAGATACGCAGTATTTT
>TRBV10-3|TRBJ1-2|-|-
CAISESRGADYGYTF
TGTGCCATCAGTGAGTCGCGGGGGGCGGACTATGGCTACACCTTC
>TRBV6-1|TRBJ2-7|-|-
CASSEDPGPTQQYF
TGTGCCAGCAGTGAAGATCCAGGGCCTACTCAGCAGTACTTC
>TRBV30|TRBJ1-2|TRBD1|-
CAWSDDRGDYGYTF
TGTGCCTGGAGTGACGACAGGGGAGATTATGGCTACACCTTC
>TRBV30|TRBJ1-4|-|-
CAWSHRDWATNEKLFF
TGTGCCTGGAGTCATAGGGACTGGGCAACTAATGAAAAACTGTTTTTT
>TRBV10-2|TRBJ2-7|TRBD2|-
CASLTSGRGYEQYF
TGCGCCAGCCTTACTAGCGGGAGAGGGTACGAGCAGTACTTC
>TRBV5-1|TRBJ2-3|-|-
CASRYRGVLGLGQATDTQYF
TGCGCCAGCAGGTACCGGGGGGTGTTAGGCTTGGGACAGGCCACAGATACGCAGTATTTT
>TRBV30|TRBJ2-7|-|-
CAWSYQGLEQYF
TGTGCCTGGAGTTACCAGGGCCTCGAGCAGTACTTC
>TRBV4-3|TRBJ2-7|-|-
CASSQDRVGGYEQYF
TGCGCCAGCAGCCAAGATAGGGTAGGGGGCTACGAGCAGTACTTC
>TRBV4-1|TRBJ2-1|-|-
CASSQVGRGSYNEQFF
TGCGCCAGCAGCCAAGTTGGCAGGGGTTCGTACAATGAGCAGTTCTTC
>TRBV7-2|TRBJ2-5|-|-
CASSLPGAGETQYF
TGTGCCAGCAGCTTACCAGGGGCGGGAGAGACCCAGTACTTC
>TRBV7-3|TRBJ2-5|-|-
CASSRGSQETQYF
TGTGCCAGCAGCCGGGGATCGCAAGAGACCCAGTACTTC
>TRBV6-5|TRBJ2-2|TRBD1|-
CASSYADRGITGELFF
TGTGCCAGCAGTTACGCCGACAGGGGGATTACCGGGGAGCTGTTTTTT
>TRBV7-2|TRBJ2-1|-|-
CASSYGGAAGEQFF
TGTGCCAGCAGCTACGGGGGAGCGGCGGGGGAGCAGTTCTTC
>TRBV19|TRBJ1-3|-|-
CASSRVGNTIYF
TGTGCCAGTTCGCGGGTTGGAAACACCATATATTTT
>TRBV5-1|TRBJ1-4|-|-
CASSLEGVANEKLFF
TGCGCCAGCAGCTTGGAGGGGGTGGCTAATGAAAAACTGTTTTTT
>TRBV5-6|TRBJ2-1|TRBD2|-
CASSPGAGGPYNEQFF
TGTGCCAGCAGCCCGGGAGCGGGAGGTCCCTACAATGAGCAGTTCTTC
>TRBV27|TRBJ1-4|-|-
CASWAPKFF
TGTGCCAGCTGGGCCCCCAAGTTTTTT
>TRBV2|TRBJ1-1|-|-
CASSSRGTVTEAFF
TGTGCCAGCAGCTCTCGGGGTACGGTTACTGAAGCTTTCTTT
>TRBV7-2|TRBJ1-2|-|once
CASSLERGQYYGYTF
TGTGCCAGCAGCTTAGAGCGCGGGCAGTACTATGGCTACACCTTC
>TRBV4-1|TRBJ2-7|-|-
CASSQDPGYDTSEQYF
TGCGCCAGCAGCCAAGACCCGGGATACGACACCTCCGAGCAGTACTTC
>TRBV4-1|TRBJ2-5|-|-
CASSQVWSEETQYF
TGCGCCAGCAGCCAAGTCTGGTCAGAAGAGACCCAGTACTTC